This T cell receptor (beta chain) was recovered during a study of T cell repertoires in cytomegalovirus infection. Study context: Recently identified HLA-C-restricted and well-studied HLA-B-restricted CMV epitopes were used. Public TCR beta signatures were indicative of both CMV infection and a matching HLA type.

TCRdb reprocessed the reads via MiXCR and lists one record per CDR3 protein. In the table there are under 450,000 distinct CDR3 sequences, around a third of which are singletons. As to this clonotype: The antigen remains undetermined.

Regarding the study as a whole: Cumulative public TCR beta family frequency identified CMV carriers with the relevant HLA. HLA-C-restricted, CMV-specific TCR beta clonotypes were dominant ex vivo.

The length of the CDR3 is 15 residues. V trimming: 6 bases; J trimming: 6 bases; junction bases outside the gene matches: 11. In germline, CDR1 is SGHNT, CDR2 YENEEA. The receptor was derived from a human donor in good health (CMV status not recorded). Some clones in this sample may be carry-over from other donors' samples. Sequencing was performed on cultured PBMCs, taken from culture after CMV antigen stimulation. The rearrangement uses TRBV11-3 and TRBJ2-3; 8 nucleotides line up with TRBD1. The CDR3 is CASSLGQGGVDTQYF. DNA for the CDR3: TGTGCCAGCAGTCTCGGACAGGGTGGGGTGGATACGCAGTATTTT.